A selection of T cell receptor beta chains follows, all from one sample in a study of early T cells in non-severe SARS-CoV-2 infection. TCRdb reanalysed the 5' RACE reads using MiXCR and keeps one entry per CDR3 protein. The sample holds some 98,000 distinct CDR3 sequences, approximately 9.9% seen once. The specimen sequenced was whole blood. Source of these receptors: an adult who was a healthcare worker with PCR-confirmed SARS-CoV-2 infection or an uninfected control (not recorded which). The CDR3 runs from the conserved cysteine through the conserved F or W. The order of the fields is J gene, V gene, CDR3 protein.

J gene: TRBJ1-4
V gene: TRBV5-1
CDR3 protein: CASSIQGYGEKLFF

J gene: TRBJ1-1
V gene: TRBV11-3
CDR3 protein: CASSQEGARTEAFF

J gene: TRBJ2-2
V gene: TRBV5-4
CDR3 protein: CASSTLTRGGTITGELFF

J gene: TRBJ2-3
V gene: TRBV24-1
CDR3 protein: CATSETSAGKDTQYF

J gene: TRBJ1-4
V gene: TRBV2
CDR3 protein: CASRGDGEKLFF

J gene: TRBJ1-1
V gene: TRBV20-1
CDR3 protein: CSASSRVSIGNTEAFF

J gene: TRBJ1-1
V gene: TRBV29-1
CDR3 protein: CSVEGTGGTEAFF

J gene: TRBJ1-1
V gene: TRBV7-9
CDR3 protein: CASSPSGQARTEAFF

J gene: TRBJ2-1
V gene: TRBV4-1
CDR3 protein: CASSQAGRGAGEQFF

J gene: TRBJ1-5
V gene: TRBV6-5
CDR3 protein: CASRLDSLSNQPQHF

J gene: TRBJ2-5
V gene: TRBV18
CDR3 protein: CASSPRTGYPLVAQYF

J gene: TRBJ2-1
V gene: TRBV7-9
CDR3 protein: CASRPVTGVDNEQFF

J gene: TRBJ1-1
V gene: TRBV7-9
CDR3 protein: CASSSQSGMGNTEAFF

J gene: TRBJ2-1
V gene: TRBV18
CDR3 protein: CASSPPGGPTVEQFF

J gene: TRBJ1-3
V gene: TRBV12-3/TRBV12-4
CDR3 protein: CASSFRKGPRGNTIYF

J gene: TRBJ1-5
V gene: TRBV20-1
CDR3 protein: CSATMGVSQPQHF

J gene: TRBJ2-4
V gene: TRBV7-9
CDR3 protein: CASSLSMGAPKNIQYF

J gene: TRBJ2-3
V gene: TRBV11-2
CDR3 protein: CASSIFSGDTQYF

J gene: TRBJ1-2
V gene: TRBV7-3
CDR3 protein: CASPTPWQTGMGYGYTF

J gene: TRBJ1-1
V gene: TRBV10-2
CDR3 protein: CASSETEGNTEAFF

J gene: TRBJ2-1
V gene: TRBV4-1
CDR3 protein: CASSQVQGLTYEQFF

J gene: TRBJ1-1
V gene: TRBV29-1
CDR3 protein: CSPHRNTEAFF

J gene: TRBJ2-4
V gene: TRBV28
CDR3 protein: CASSIGQLAKNIQYF

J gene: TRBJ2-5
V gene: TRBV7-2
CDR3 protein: CASSLAIRGVETQYF

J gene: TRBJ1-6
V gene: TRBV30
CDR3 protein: CAWSVGGSPLHF

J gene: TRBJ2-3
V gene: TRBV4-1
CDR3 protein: CASSPGQRTDTQYF

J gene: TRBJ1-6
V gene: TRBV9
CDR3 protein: CASSVSRGAENSPLHF

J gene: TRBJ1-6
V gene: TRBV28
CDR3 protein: CASSSAWGFSGSPLHF

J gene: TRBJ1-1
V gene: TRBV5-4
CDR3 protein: CASKEWGNRTEAFF

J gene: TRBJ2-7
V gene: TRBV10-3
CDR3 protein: CAISESGSTYEQYF

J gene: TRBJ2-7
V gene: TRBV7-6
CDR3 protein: CASSLMPPVSFSYEQYF

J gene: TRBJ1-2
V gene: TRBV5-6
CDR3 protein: CASSRKLALVNGYTF

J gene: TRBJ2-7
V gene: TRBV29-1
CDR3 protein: CSVGDLPGQTYEQYF

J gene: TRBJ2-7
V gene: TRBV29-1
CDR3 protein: CRVEETQYEQYF

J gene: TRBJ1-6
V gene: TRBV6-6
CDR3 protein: CASSYLVGTDSPLHF

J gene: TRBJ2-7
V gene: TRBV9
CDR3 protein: CASSPGHIYEQYF

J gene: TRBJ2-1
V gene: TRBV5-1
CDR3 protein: CASNLQGSAYNEQFF

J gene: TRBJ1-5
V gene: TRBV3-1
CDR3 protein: CASSQSGGNQPQHF

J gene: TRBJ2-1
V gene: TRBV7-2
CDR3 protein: CASSPRRSSYNEQFF

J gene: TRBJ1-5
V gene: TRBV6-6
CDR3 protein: CASINRASNQPQHF

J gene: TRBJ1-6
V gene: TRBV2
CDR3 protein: CASRGTGIVPLHF

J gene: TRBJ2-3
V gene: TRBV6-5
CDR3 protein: CASSYQQNTDTQYF

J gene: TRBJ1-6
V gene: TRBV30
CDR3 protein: CAWSLSERLYNSPLHF

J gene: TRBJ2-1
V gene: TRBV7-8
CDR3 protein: CASSLVPGLLAGGSSYNEQFF